In its sample, the clone carrying this T cell receptor beta chain was seen a few times. From germline, CDR1 is MNHEY and CDR2 SVGEGT. This CDR3 contains 14 residues. With 2 bases clipped from V and 9 bases from J, the junction kept 7 bases outside the gene matches. Time point noted: pre-sensitization, week 0. Documented treatment: therapeutic diphenylcyclopropenone sensitization with weekly scalp DPC. This sample is part of a study of human T cells and chemical hapten exposure. TCRdb re-called the RACE reads through MiXCR, storing one row per CDR3 protein. Among roughly 260,000 distinct CDR3 sequences listed, approximately 8.4% were seen once.

This chain links TRBV6-2 or TRBV6-3 with TRBJ2-1, with TRBD1 matching 7 bases. The sequence was collected from a woman aged 40 to 55 with alopecia areata. Some clones in this sample may be carry-over from other donors' samples. The sample was whole blood, taken in connection with sensitization to the hapten diphenylcyclopropenone (DPC). The DNA for the CDR3 is TGTGCCAGCAGTTACAGGGGGCTTACCGTTGAGCAGTTCTTC. It specifies CASSYRGLTVEQFF.